Listed below are T cell receptor beta chains from one sample, sequenced in a study of lymphopenia after photon versus proton radiotherapy. TCRdb keeps only in-frame clones here, not all; method: immunoSEQ multiplex PCR. The repertoire holds about 7,300 clones, with roughly 86% as singletons. This specimen consisted of peripheral blood, obtained from a patient treated with photon-based radiotherapy. The receptors come from a man younger than 40 with gastric cancer. The CDR3 runs from the conserved cysteine through the conserved F or W. The D gene is left open where the match is weak. A clone size is listed for some rows: how often the clone was seen (once, few, many), or a class if it is expanded.

V,J,size,D,DNA,CDR3
TRBV2,TRBJ2-1,-,-,TGTGCCAGCAGTGAAGCGCGTGCGGGAAGCGGCAATGAGCAGTTCTTC,CASSEARAGSGNEQFF
TRBV7-3,TRBJ2-1,-,-,TGTGCCAGCAGCTTAACAAAAAACAATGAGCAGTTCTTC,CASSLTKNNEQFF
TRBV5-1,TRBJ2-3,-,-,TGCGCCAGCAGCTTGGGGCGGGGACTGGATACAGATACGCAGTATTTT,CASSLGRGLDTDTQYF
TRBV4-2,TRBJ2-7,-,-,TGTGCCAGCAGCTTGGACCAGGGGACGGTCCACGAGCAGTACTTC,CASSLDQGTVHEQYF
TRBV7-4,TRBJ2-1,-,TRBD1,TGTGCCAGCAGCCAACCGACAGGGGAGTGGGGACAGCAACAAAATGAGCAGTTCTTC,CASSQPTGEWGQQQNEQFF
TRBV25-1,TRBJ2-3,few,-,TGTGCCAGCAGCCAAAGATCCGGATTTTACACAGATACGCAGTATTTT,CASSQRSGFYTDTQYF
TRBV27,TRBJ2-1,-,-,TGTGCCAGCAGTCCGAGGGCCCACAATGAGCAGTTCTTC,CASSPRAHNEQFF
TRBV12-5,TRBJ1-1,few,-,TGTGCTAGTGTCCGGAGTGTTTCTGAAGCTTTCTTT,CASVRSVSEAFF
TRBV6-5,TRBJ2-7,-,TRBD2,TGTGCCAGCAGACCGACTAGCGGGAGAAACGAGCAGTACTTC,CASRPTSGRNEQYF
TRBV5-1,TRBJ1-1,-,-,TGCGCCAGCAGACCCTGGGGGGACACTGAAGCTTTCTTT,CASRPWGDTEAFF
TRBV7-9,TRBJ2-1,few,TRBD2,TGTGCCAGCAGCTTGACTAGCGGGAAGAGCAATGAGCAGTTCTTC,CASSLTSGKSNEQFF
TRBV15,TRBJ2-5,few,-,TGTGCCACCAGCGCAGAATCGGAGACCCAGTACTTC,CATSAESETQYF
TRBV4-2,TRBJ2-7,once,-,TGTGCCAGCAGCCAAGATGCGGGTGGGGAGCAGTACTTC,CASSQDAGGEQYF
TRBV7-2,TRBJ2-5,-,TRBD2,TGTGCCAGCAGCCCGTCACTAGCGGGAATAGAACAGTACTTC,CASSPSLAGIEQYF
TRBV6-5,TRBJ2-2,-,TRBD1,TGTGCCAGCAGTTCGGGACAGCTTACGGGGGAGCTGTTTTTT,CASSSGQLTGELFF
TRBV27,TRBJ2-7,-,TRBD1,TGTGCCAGCAGTTTACAGGGGGCCTACGAGCAGTACTTC,CASSLQGAYEQYF
TRBV14,TRBJ1-1,-,-,TGTGCCAGCAGCAAGACCCAGGGGACTGAAGCTTTCTTT,CASSKTQGTEAFF
TRBV11-3,TRBJ2-1,-,TRBD2,TGTGCCAGCAGCCGGGGACTAGCGGGAGGGCATGAGGGGGATGAGCAGTTCTTC,CASSRGLAGGHEGDEQFF
TRBV2,TRBJ2-2,-,TRBD1,TGTGCCAGCAGTACCGGGACAGCGAACACCGGGGAGCTGTTTTTT,CASSTGTANTGELFF
TRBV28,TRBJ2-5,-,TRBD2,TGTGCCAGCAGTTTAGTATTCGGGAGGGCTCAAGAGACCCAGTACTTC,CASSLVFGRAQETQYF
TRBV5-5,TRBJ2-3,-,TRBD1,TGTGCCAGCAGCTCTACAGGGGTTAGCACAGATACGCAGTATTTT,CASSSTGVSTDTQYF
TRBV23-1,TRBJ2-5,-,TRBD1,TGCGCCAGCAACGAGAGGATCTCCGGGACAGGGGCCCCGCGGGTAGGGGAGACCCAGTACTTC,CASNERISGTGAPRVGETQYF
TRBV10-1,TRBJ2-2,-,-,TGCGCCAGCACCGCAGATCCCAACGGGGAGCTGTTTTTT,CASTADPNGELFF
TRBV14,TRBJ1-6,few,-,TGTGCCAGCAGCCAAGATCCTAATTCACCCCTCCACTTT,CASSQDPNSPLHF
TRBV9,TRBJ2-6,once,-,TGTGCCACTGAACGGCCTGGGGCCAACGTCCTGACTTTC,CATERPGANVLTF
TRBV6-5,TRBJ2-7,-,-,TGTGCCAGCAGTTGGGGGGGACAGCCCTACGAGCAGTACTTC,CASSWGGQPYEQYF
TRBV7-9,TRBJ2-7,-,-,TGTGCCAGCAGCTTGCCAATTGGGGAGCAGTACTTC,CASSLPIGEQYF
TRBV7-2,TRBJ2-7,-,TRBD2,TGTGCCAGCAGCTCAACTAGCGGGGAGAGGGAGCAGTACTTC,CASSSTSGEREQYF
TRBV10-3,TRBJ1-6,-,TRBD1,TGTGCCATCAGAGGGACAGGGAGTAACTCCTATAATTCACCCCTCCACTTT,CAIRGTGSNSYNSPLHF
TRBV29-1,TRBJ2-7,-,TRBD1,TGCAGCGTCCGAGGGGGAACAGGGGACTCCTACGAGCAGTACTTC,CSVRGGTGDSYEQYF
TRBV7-2,TRBJ2-7,-,TRBD2,TGTGCCAGCAGCTTATATCTAGCGGGAGGGCCCTACGAGCAGTACTTC,CASSLYLAGGPYEQYF
TRBV5-4,TRBJ2-7,-,TRBD2,TGTGCCAGCAGCTTGGGCGGGAGAACCTACGAGCAGTACTTC,CASSLGGRTYEQYF
TRBV9,TRBJ1-1,-,TRBD1,TGTGCCAGCAGCGTTAGGGGGCAGGGTGAAGCTTTCTTT,CASSVRGQGEAFF
TRBV11-1,TRBJ2-6,-,-,TGTGCCAGCAGCTTAAGGCCAGGAGACTCTGGGGCCAACGTCCTGACTTTC,CASSLRPGDSGANVLTF
TRBV4-1,TRBJ1-5,-,-,TGCGCCAGCAGCCAGGCAGGGATAGGTCCGGATCAGCCCCAGCATTTT,CASSQAGIGPDQPQHF
TRBV9,TRBJ1-1,-,-,TGTGCCAGCAGCGTATTGGATCTGGGTGGCGCTGAAGCTTTCTTT,CASSVLDLGGAEAFF